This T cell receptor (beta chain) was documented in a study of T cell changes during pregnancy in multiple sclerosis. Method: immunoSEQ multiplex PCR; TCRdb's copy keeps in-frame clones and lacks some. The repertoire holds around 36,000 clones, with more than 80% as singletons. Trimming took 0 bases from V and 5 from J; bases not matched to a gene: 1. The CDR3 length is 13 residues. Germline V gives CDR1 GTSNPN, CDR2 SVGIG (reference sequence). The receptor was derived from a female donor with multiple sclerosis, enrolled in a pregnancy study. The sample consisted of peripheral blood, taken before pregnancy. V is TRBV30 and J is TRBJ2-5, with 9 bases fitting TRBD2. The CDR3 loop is CAWSVTSGETQYF. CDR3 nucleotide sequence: TGTGCCTGGAGTGTAACTAGCGGGGAGACCCAGTACTTC.